The 25 T cell receptor beta chains below were found in one sample sequenced in a study of OX40 agonist ivuxolimab in advanced cancers. Sequencing used immunoSEQ multiplex PCR; TCRdb keeps in-frame clones, though not all of them. The data hold 65,000 to 90,000 clones, with more than 85% observed a single time. The specimen was CD4+ or CD8+ T cells sorted from blood, collected in a trial of the OX40 agonist ivuxolimab. The source of these receptors is an adult with an advanced solid tumor such as melanoma, head and neck, liver or kidney cancer.

The V and J genes are TRBV30 and TRBJ1-4, with TRBD1 matching 10 bases. Germline V gives CDR1 GTSNPN, CDR2 SVGIG (reference sequence). This CDR3 has 14 amino acids. The V gene end was trimmed by 2 bases and the J gene end by 8 bases; junction bases not matched to a gene: 5. The CDR3 reads CAWSFGQGGEKLFF. CDR3 in DNA: TGTGCCTGGAGTTTTGGACAGGGGGGAGAAAAACTGTTTTTT. Full variable domain (missing parts from reference TRBV30 and TRBJ1-4): SQTIHQWPATLVQPVGSPLSLECTVEGTSNPNLYWYRQAAGRGLQLLFYSVGIGQISSEVPQNLSASRPQDRQFILSSKKLLLSDSGFYLCAWSFGQGGEKLFFGSGTQLSVL.

The chain has TRBV29-1 and TRBJ2-1; a weak D match, TRBD2 (5 bases). The germline CDR1 and CDR2 sequences are SQVTM and ANQGSEA. Trimming stripped 5 bases from V and 8 bases from J, with 16 bases between. This CDR3 contains 13 residues. CDR3 amino acids: CSVINSGGDEQFF. CDR3 coding DNA: TGCAGCGTTATAAATTCCGGAGGCGATGAGCAGTTCTTC.

V usage is TRBV9 and J usage is TRBJ2-3; the D gene is possibly TRBD1 (5 bases). Germline CDR1 is SGDLS and CDR2 is YYNGEE. CDR3 length: 16 amino acids. V was clipped by 5 bases and J by 1 base, with 17 bases between them. Here the CDR3 DNA reads TGTGCCAGCAGAGAGTGCAGGGTGGGCGGCACAGATACGCAGTATTTT. This codes for CASRECRVGGTDTQYF.

The chain combines TRBV9 with TRBJ2-7; weak D call: TRBD1 (5 bases). V was shortened by 0 bases and J by 2 bases, with 9 bases between the two germline ends. The CDR3 runs to 14 residues. CDR1 and CDR2 (germline): SGDLS, YYNGEE. CDR3 amino acids: CASSVAQAPYEQYF. In nucleotides, the CDR3 is TGTGCCAGCAGCGTAGCACAGGCCCCCTACGAGCAGTACTTC.

V is TRBV6-9 and J is TRBJ2-7; D is unclear. Between the trimmed V and J ends, which lost 8 bases and 2 bases, there was a span of 7 bases. Germline assignment: CDR1 MNHGY and CDR2 SVAAGI. The CDR3 loop spans 11 amino acids. In DNA form, the CDR3 reads TGTGCCAGCGGCCTTCCCTACGAGCAGTACTTC. Its protein is CASGLPYEQYF.

The chain uses TRBV6-4 and TRBJ1-5; D is uncertain. The length of the CDR3 is 14 residues. V lost 4 bases, J lost 7 bases, and 14 bases lay in between. The germline gives CDR1 MRHNA, CDR2 SNTAGT. CDR3 amino acids: CASSVPLYEQPQHF. Written as DNA, the CDR3 is TGTGCCAGCAGTGTTCCCTTATATGAACAGCCCCAGCATTTT.

This clone was recorded once. The CDR3 loop reads CASSSGQGDYEQFF. The CDR3 nucleotides read TGTGCCAGCAGCTCGGGACAGGGGGATTATGAGCAGTTCTTC. The chain is built from TRBV5-4 and TRBJ2-1; 11 positions match TRBD1. The CDR3 length is 14 residues. CDR1 and CDR2 (germline): SGHNT, YYREEE (reference sequence). Losses at the gene ends were 3 bases for V and 8 bases for J; bases not matched to a gene: 4.

The rearrangement joins TRBV2 to TRBJ2-1; D call uncertain. The CDR3 runs 14 residues. The germline CDR1 and CDR2 sequences are SNHLY and FYNNEI. Trimming cost V 8 bases and J 4 bases, with 15 bases left between them. The CDR3 region is CASLPPNGYNEQFF. DNA for the CDR3: TGTGCCAGCCTGCCCCCCAACGGGTACAATGAGCAGTTCTTC.

This clone was counted many times. The J gene is TRBJ2-5, the V gene TRBV10-1, with 7 nucleotides matching TRBD2. With V trimmed by 6 bases and J by 4 bases, 11 bases remained unmatched. Germline V CDR1 and CDR2: WNHNN, SYGVQD (reference sequence). The CDR3 runs to 15 residues. CDR3 amino acids: CASRTGTNVRETQYF. The CDR3 DNA is TGCGCCAGCAGGACCGGGACTAACGTCAGAGAGACCCAGTACTTC.

The J gene is TRBJ1-1, the V gene TRBV19; D is unclear. Trimming shortened V by 4 bases and J by 2 bases, and 11 bases separated the two germline ends. This CDR3 comprises 14 residues. CDR1 is LNHDA, CDR2 SQIVND, per germline (reference sequence). The CDR3 DNA reads TGTGCCAGTAGTACTAGGACGGACAACACTGAAGCTTTCTTT. Translated, it gives CASSTRTDNTEAFF.

Here the CDR3 DNA reads TGTGCAAGTCGCTTAGGGGGGATCCAATACGAGCAGTACTTC. Its protein product is CASRLGGIQYEQYF. The chain has TRBV12-2 and TRBJ2-7. TRBV12-2 is a known pseudogene. CDR3 length: 14 residues.

The genes are TRBV19 and TRBJ2-1; 11 nucleotides align to TRBD2. J lost 7 bases, V lost 6 bases, and 14 bases had no gene match. The CDR3 consists of 17 residues. Germline V gene sequence: CDR1 LNHDA, CDR2 SQIVND (reference sequence). CDR3 sequence: CASSWGLAAPQENEQFF. CDR3 coding DNA: TGTGCCAGTAGCTGGGGACTAGCGGCACCCCAGGAGAATGAGCAGTTCTTC.

In nucleotides, the CDR3 is TGTGCCAGCAGCTTAGAATCACCCTGGTCATACTCCTACAATGAGCAGTTCTTC. Translated: CASSLESPWSYSYNEQFF. The V call is TRBV11-2, the J call TRBJ2-1; D is uncertain. V was pared by 0 bases and J by 0 bases, with 15 bases between. The CDR3 covers 18 residues. The germline CDR1 and CDR2 sequences are SGHAT and FQNNGV.

The rearrangement joins TRBV11-2 to TRBJ2-5; 7 positions match TRBD2. Germline V gene lookup returns CDR1 SGHAT and CDR2 FQNNGV. V shed 0 bases and J 6 bases; nucleotides not matched to a gene: 7. This CDR3 has 15 amino acids. This chain's CDR3 is CASSLDLGGGQTQYF. The CDR3, as DNA: TGTGCCAGCAGCTTAGATCTGGGGGGGGGACAGACCCAGTACTTC.

The V call is TRBV7-6, the J call TRBJ1-1; D is unresolved. Deletions cut 1 base from V and 0 bases from J, with 21 bases between. The CDR3 totals 19 residues. Germline loops: CDR1 SGHVS, CDR2 FNYEAQ. CDR3 sequence reads: CASSLVGLVEIEMNTEAFF. The CDR3 nucleotides read TGTGCCAGCAGCTTAGTCGGGTTGGTCGAAATTGAGATGAACACTGAAGCTTTCTTT.

The CDR3 region is CASSESGLAYEQYF. The CDR3 bases are TGCGCCAGCAGTGAGTCGGGACTAGCCTACGAGCAGTACTTC. V is TRBV10-2 and J is TRBJ2-7, with 8 bases fitting TRBD2. Germline V gene sequence: CDR1 WSHSY, CDR2 SAAADI. V lost 0 bases to trimming and J lost 2 bases; unmatched junction nucleotides: 0. The CDR3 extends over 14 amino acids.

The genes are TRBV4-1 and TRBJ1-5, with D possibly being TRBD1 (5 bases). This CDR3 has 13 amino acids. Trimming removed 3 bases at V and 6 bases at J, with 9 bases between. From germline, CDR1 is MGHRA and CDR2 YSYEKL. This CDR3 is CASSQGGSQPQHF. The CDR3 bases are TGCGCCAGCAGCCAGGGGGGGAGTCAGCCCCAGCATTTT.

The chain combines TRBV7-9 with TRBJ2-5; D gene unclear. The CDR3 contains 16 residues. Trimming cost V 1 base and J 3 bases, with 15 bases left between them. CDR1 and CDR2 (germline): SEHNR, FQNEAQ (reference sequence). The DNA for the CDR3 is TGTGCCAGCAGCTTAGTCGCGGCAGCCGAGAAAGAGACCCAGTACTTC. Translation gives CASSLVAAAEKETQYF. The complete variable domain, with remaining parts taken from reference TRBV7-9 and TRBJ2-5, reads DTGVSQNPRHKITKRGQNVTFRCDPISEHNRLYWYRQTLGQGPEFLTYFQNEAQLEKSRLLSDRFSAERPKGSFSTLEIQRTEQGDSAMYLCASSLVAAAEKETQYFGPGTRLLVL.

The V and J genes are TRBV4-2 and TRBJ2-5; TRBD2 agrees at 7 bases. From germline, CDR1 is LGHNA and CDR2 YNFKEQ. CDR3 length equals 16 residues. V shed 3 bases, J shed 3 bases, and the junction held 10 bases outside the gene matches. Here the CDR3 DNA reads TGTGCCAGCAGCCAGGGGACTACCCACCCCAAAGAGACCCAGTACTTC. Translated, it gives CASSQGTTHPKETQYF.

The chain is built from TRBV12-5 and TRBJ2-3; D is ambiguous. The CDR3 has 13 amino acids. Germline CDR1 reads LGHNT; CDR2 reads FRNRAP. The V end was cut by 3 bases, the J end by 2 bases, with 6 bases between. CDR3 bases: TGTGCTAGTGGTTTAGCCCCCACAGATACGCAGTATTTT. Encoded protein: CASGLAPTDTQYF.

This clone was seen once. The CDR3 loop is CASSFRQDGAEAFF. CDR3 nucleotides: TGTGCCAGCAGTTTCAGGCAGGACGGGGCTGAAGCTTTCTTT. The rearrangement joins TRBV27 to TRBJ1-1; D gene unclear. The CDR3 runs 14 residues. The V end lost 3 bases, the J end lost 6 bases, and 14 bases lay between the germline ends. Germline values: CDR1 MNHEY, CDR2 SMNVEV (reference sequence).

The genes are TRBV19 and TRBJ2-1; 9 bases line up with TRBD2. The V gene's germline CDR1 is LNHDA and CDR2 SQIVND (reference sequence). The CDR3 covers 16 residues. V lost 0 bases and J lost 4; bases outside the gene matches: 4. CDR3 amino acids: CASSIDPSGGYNEQFF. For the CDR3, the DNA is TGTGCCAGTAGTATAGATCCCAGCGGGGGGTACAATGAGCAGTTCTTC. The full variable domain, with the rest looked up from reference TRBV19 and TRBJ2-1, is DGGITQSPKYLFRKEGQNVTLSCEQNLNHDAMYWYRQDPGQGLRLIYYSQIVNDFQKGDIAEGYSVSREKKESFPLTVTSAQKNPTAFYLCASSIDPSGGYNEQFFGPGTRLTVL.

The gene calls are TRBV11-2 and TRBJ2-7; a weak D match, TRBD1 (6 bases). The CDR3 extends over 14 amino acids. The germline CDR1 and CDR2 sequences are SGHAT and FQNNGV. V was cut by 4 bases and J by 4 bases, with 14 bases left in between. The CDR3 region has the DNA TGTGCCAGCAGCTCGGCCGGGACACCTTACGAGCAGTACTTC. Protein product: CASSSAGTPYEQYF.

This clone appeared once. The chain has TRBV19 and TRBJ1-2; TRBD1 aligns across 7 bases. The V gene's germline CDR1 is LNHDA and CDR2 SQIVND (reference sequence). The CDR3 contains 14 residues. The ends lost 0 bases at V and 4 bases at J; junction bases unmatched: 2. The CDR3 DNA is TGTGCCAGTAGTATAGAGGGACAGTTCTATGGCTACACCTTC. This sequence encodes CASSIEGQFYGYTF.

The V and J genes are TRBV10-1 and TRBJ2-1, with TRBD2 matching 11 bases. The length of the CDR3 is 14 residues. The ends lost 3 bases at V and 6 bases at J; junction bases unmatched: 1. Germline CDR1 and CDR2: WNHNN and SYGVQD (reference sequence). CDR3 residues: CASSDSGGANEQFF. In nucleotides, the CDR3 is TGCGCCAGCAGTGATAGCGGGGGGGCCAATGAGCAGTTCTTC.